One and the same sample provided the 31 T cell receptor beta chains below, sequenced in a study of T cell repertoires in cytomegalovirus infection. TCRdb redid the calling of the reads with MiXCR, one entry per CDR3 protein. The top ten clones hold about 12% of a sample with around 490,000 distinct CDR3 sequences, less than 30% of them seen once. Sequences were obtained from PBMCs. Receptors were obtained from a human donor in good health (CMV status not recorded). Some clones in this sample may be carry-over from other donors' samples.

In this sample, this clonotype turned up a few times. The rearrangement uses TRBV5-6 and TRBJ2-1; 7 bases align to TRBD1. J was trimmed by 12 bases and V by 4 bases; bases with no gene match: 19. CDR3 length: 16 residues. CDR1 is SGHDT, CDR2 YYEEEE, per germline. The chain's CDR3 is CASSGGRDRFSNWQFF. For the CDR3, the DNA is TGTGCCAGCAGCGGAGGCCGGGACAGATTTTCCAATTGGCAGTTCTTC.

CDR3: CASSTQHRSGSIQYV. In DNA, the CDR3 is TGTGCCAGTAGTACCCAGCATAGGAGCGGGAGTATCCAGTACGTC. The chain joins TRBV19 to TRBJ2-7; 8 positions agree with TRBD2. J was trimmed by 10 bases and V by 4 bases; bases with no gene match: 15. There are 15 residues in the CDR3. Germline V lookup: CDR1 LNHDA, CDR2 SQIVND (reference sequence).

This clonotype was observed many times. V usage is TRBV7-9 and J usage is TRBJ1-5, with TRBD1 identical over 8 bases. CDR3 length: 16 residues. Germline V gene data show CDR1 as SEHNR and CDR2 as FQNEAQ (reference sequence). V trimming: 1 base; J trimming: 4 bases; junction bases outside the gene matches: 6. As DNA, the CDR3 is TGTGCCAGCAGCTTAGGGACAGGGAATCGGAATCAGCCCCAGCATTTT. Its protein product is CASSLGTGNRNQPQHF.

This clonotype was picked up a small number of times. V is TRBV7-2 and J is TRBJ2-5, with 8 positions matching TRBD2. This CDR3 spans 15 amino acids. The germline CDR1 and CDR2 sequences are SGHTA and FQGNSA. The trim removed 6 bases at V and 4 bases at J, leaving 10 bases unmatched. The CDR3 nucleotides are TGTGCCAGCAGTATAAAAGCGGGAGATCTAGAGACCCAGTACTTC. Translated: CASSIKAGDLETQYF.

The chain uses TRBV4-1 and TRBJ2-3; TRBD1 matches at 8 bases. The CDR3 contains 17 residues. Trimming at V came to 2 bases and at J to 5 bases, leaving 12 bases not matched to a gene. Looked up from germline, CDR1 is MGHRA and CDR2 is YSYEKL. The CDR3 DNA is TGCGCCAGCAGCCAACTAACAGGGGGAGAGCGAAAAGATACGCAGTATTTT. Its protein product is CASSQLTGGERKDTQYF.

V gene TRBV2 combines with J gene TRBJ1-2, with TRBD1 matching over 7 bases. V lost 3 bases, J lost 4 bases, and 5 bases stayed unmatched. Germline V gene lookup returns CDR1 SNHLY and CDR2 FYNNEI. The CDR3 consists of 14 residues. The CDR3 spells CASSDWGDSYGYTF. The CDR3 coding sequence is TGTGCCAGCAGTGACTGGGGGGACAGCTATGGCTACACCTTC.

V and J are TRBV20-1 and TRBJ1-5; TRBD1 aligns across 7 bases. J was trimmed by 4 bases and V by 5 bases; bases with no gene match: 11. CDR1 DFQATT and CDR2 SNEGSKA come from the germline V gene (reference sequence). This CDR3 is 15 amino acids long. CDR3 in amino acids: CSALRTGQSNQPQHF. The CDR3 nucleotides are TGCAGTGCTCTTAGGACGGGACAGTCAAATCAGCCCCAGCATTTT.

This clonotype showed up just a few times. The V and J genes are TRBV4-3 and TRBJ2-1, with 11 positions matching TRBD2. The ends lost 0 bases at V and 7 bases at J; junction bases unmatched: 8. The length of the CDR3 is 17 residues. Germline V CDR1 and CDR2: LGHNA, YSLEER. The CDR3 loop is CASSQDPLAGVYNEQFF. The CDR3 DNA reads TGCGCCAGCAGCCAAGACCCACTAGCGGGAGTTTATAATGAGCAGTTCTTC.

As to this clonotype: One junction end does not reproduce the germline sequence, and a read error may be involved. The chain uses TRBV4-1 and TRBJ2-5; TRBD2 aligns across 8 bases. This CDR3 is 14 amino acids long. In germline, CDR1 is MGHRA, CDR2 YSYEKL. The CDR3 bases are TGCGCCAGCAGGCAAGCGGGGGCAAAGGAGACCCAGTACTTC. Its protein product is CASRQAGAKETQYF.

This clonotype came up many times. The chain carries TRBV7-6 and TRBJ2-1, with TRBD2 matching over 11 bases. The length of the CDR3 is 17 residues. Germline-derived CDR1 and CDR2 are SGHVS and FNYEAQ. V lost 5 bases and J lost 2; bases outside the gene matches: 8. CDR3 in amino acids: CASSGPGTSGPYNEQFF. In DNA form, the CDR3 reads TGTGCCAGCAGCGGTCCCGGGACTAGCGGACCCTACAATGAGCAGTTCTTC.

This chain connects TRBV20-1 to TRBJ2-7; TRBD2 aligns across 8 bases. V was clipped by 0 bases and J by 9 bases; unmatched bases: 10. CDR1 DFQATT and CDR2 SNEGSKA come from the germline V gene (reference sequence). This CDR3 spans 14 amino acids. CDR3 DNA: TGCAGTGCTAGAGATTCGGCGGGAGGTCCCGGGCAGTACTTC. Its protein is CSARDSAGGPGQYF.

V is TRBV7-2 and J is TRBJ2-3, with 7 bases lining up with TRBD2. Germline-derived CDR1 and CDR2 are SGHTA and FQGNSA. The CDR3 contains 15 residues. With V trimmed by 0 bases and J by 6 bases, 6 bases remained unmatched. Written as DNA, the CDR3 is TGTGCCAGCAGCTTAGCGAGGCTAGCGGAGGATACGCAGTATTTT. Protein: CASSLARLAEDTQYF.

The chain has TRBV15 and TRBJ2-3; D is perhaps TRBD2 (6 bases). CDR3 length: 15 amino acids. Per germline, CDR1 LNHNV and CDR2 YYDKDF (reference sequence). Trimming pared 7 bases from V and 0 bases from J, leaving 14 bases between. The CDR3 DNA sequence: TGTGCCACCAAGGGTGGCGGGACTAGCACAGATACGCAGTATTTT. Protein sequence: CATKGGGTSTDTQYF.

This clonotype turned up a few times. The rearrangement links TRBV28 to TRBJ2-5; either TRBD1 or TRBD2 may supply D (6 bases each). Germline V gene sequence: CDR1 MDHEN, CDR2 SYDVKM. This CDR3 contains 14 residues. V was cut by 4 bases and J by 9 bases, with 18 bases left in between. The CDR3 loop reads CASSSPRGDRSQYF. CDR3 coding DNA: TGTGCCAGCAGTTCACCGAGGGGGGATCGGTCCCAGTACTTC.

The chain uses TRBV12-3 or TRBV12-4 and TRBJ1-2, with D maybe TRBD1 (6 bases). Trimming took 6 bases from V and 4 from J, leaving 18 bases between them. The CDR3 loop spans 15 amino acids. This CDR3 reads CASRESGERGYGYTF. CDR3 DNA sequence: TGTGCCAGCAGAGAATCAGGGGAACGGGGCTATGGCTACACCTTC.

This clonotype was counted between two and nine times. This chain joins TRBV5-6 and TRBJ2-7, with 10 bases matching TRBD2. This CDR3 has 19 amino acids. The trim removed 4 bases at V and 3 bases at J, leaving 19 bases unmatched. From germline, CDR1 is SGHDT and CDR2 YYEEEE. CDR3 region: CASSRLLDSPGLASYEQYF. CDR3 bases: TGTGCCAGCAGCCGGCTCTTGGACTCACCGGGACTAGCGAGCTACGAGCAGTACTTC.

This clonotype was observed at least ten times. This rearrangement joins TRBV12-3 or TRBV12-4 to TRBJ1-1; 7 bases map to TRBD1. The trim removed 6 bases at V and 1 base at J, leaving 5 bases unmatched. The CDR3 is 14 amino acids. As DNA, the CDR3 is TGTGCCAGCAGCCGACAGGGTAGGAACACTGAAGCTTTCTTT. The encoded protein is CASSRQGRNTEAFF.

V usage is TRBV5-1 and J usage is TRBJ2-1, with TRBD2 identical over 8 bases. V gave up 3 bases and J gave up 10 bases; unmatched junction bases: 9. The CDR3 has 14 residues. Germline lookup yields CDR1 SGHRS and CDR2 YFSETQ. The CDR3 is CASSSFGLAAEQFF. CDR3 bases: TGCGCCAGCAGCTCATTTGGACTAGCCGCCGAGCAGTTCTTC.

This rearrangement joins TRBV28 to TRBJ1-4; D unclear. From germline, CDR1 is MDHEN and CDR2 SYDVKM. The germline V and J ends were trimmed by 7 bases and 6 bases, with 15 bases remaining between them. This CDR3 comprises 14 residues. The DNA of the CDR3 is TGTGCCAGCAACGTAGTTAGAAGGGATGAAAAACTGTTTTTT. This sequence encodes CASNVVRRDEKLFF.

This clonotype was seen ten or more times. The chain's CDR3 is CASSYGTSHSPLHF. The CDR3 region has the DNA TGTGCCAGCAGTTACGGGACATCCCATTCACCCCTCCACTTT. The chain links TRBV11-2 to TRBJ1-6, with D possibly TRBD1 on 6 matching bases. V lost 6 bases and J 8 bases, leaving 14 bases between the germline ends. The CDR3 loop spans 14 amino acids. The germline CDR1 and CDR2 sequences are SGHAT and FQNNGV. Looking up the rest from reference TRBV11-2 and TRBJ1-6 gives the full variable domain: EAGVAQSPRYKIIEKRQSVAFWCNPISGHATLYWYQQILGQGPKLLIQFQNNGVVDDSQLPKDRFSAERLKGVDSTLKIQPAKLEDSAVYLCASSYGTSHSPLHFGNGTRLTVT.

The count of this clonotype is one. The rearrangement uses TRBV10-3 and TRBJ2-3; 14 bases map to TRBD2. Trimming cost V 2 bases and J 6 bases; bases outside gene matches: 1. The CDR3 has 15 amino acids. Germline assignment: CDR1 ENHRY and CDR2 SYGVKD. CDR3 residues: CAISEGTSGSDTQYF. In DNA form, the CDR3 reads TGTGCCATCAGTGAGGGGACTAGCGGGAGTGATACGCAGTATTTT.

This clonotype has only a few counts. J is TRBJ2-5 and V is TRBV5-6; D is unclear. The V end was cut by 0 bases, the J end by 4 bases, with 7 bases between. This CDR3 spans 13 amino acids. Germline CDR1 reads SGHDT; CDR2 reads YYEEEE. CDR3 nucleotides: TGTGCCAGCAGCTTGGCCAGCCCAGAGACCCAGTACTTC. It specifies CASSLASPETQYF.

This chain links TRBV29-1 with TRBJ2-1; D remains ambiguous. The ends were cut back, 6 bases at V and 5 bases at J, with 8 bases in the middle. This CDR3 spans 11 amino acids. From germline, CDR1 is SQVTM and CDR2 ANQGSEA. This CDR3 reads CSVEKNNEQFF. The CDR3 region has the DNA TGCAGCGTAGAAAAGAACAATGAGCAGTTCTTC.

The chain employs TRBV19 and TRBJ2-6, with D possibly being TRBD1 or TRBD2 (5 bases each). This CDR3 is 14 amino acids long. The germline CDR1 and CDR2 sequences are LNHDA and SQIVND (reference sequence). V was shortened by 9 bases and J by 2 bases, with 11 bases between the two germline ends. CDR3 DNA: TGTGCCAGCCGAACGGGGCCTGGGGCCAACGTCCTGACTTTC. Translation: CASRTGPGANVLTF. The entire variable domain, with the rest obtained from reference TRBV19 and TRBJ2-6, is as follows: DGGITQSPKYLFRKEGQNVTLSCEQNLNHDAMYWYRQDPGQGLRLIYYSQIVNDFQKGDIAEGYSVSREKKESFPLTVTSAQKNPTAFYLCASRTGPGANVLTFGAGSRLTVL.

The chain recombines TRBV2 with TRBJ1-5, with TRBD1 identical over 10 bases. The CDR3 has 15 amino acids. With V trimmed by 7 bases and J by 5 bases, 8 bases remained unmatched. The germline gives CDR1 SNHLY, CDR2 FYNNEI. CDR3: CASTRGTGAYQPQHF. CDR3 nucleotides: TGTGCCAGCACCAGGGGGACAGGGGCTTATCAGCCCCAGCATTTT.

The chain has TRBV19 and TRBJ2-5; maybe TRBD2 (6 bases). V dropped 8 bases and J dropped 4 bases, with 14 bases sitting between them. The germline CDR1 and CDR2 sequences are LNHDA and SQIVND (reference sequence). This CDR3 is 13 amino acids long. The CDR3 reads CASGDQGGETQYF. The CDR3, as DNA: TGTGCCAGTGGGGACCAGGGAGGAGAGACCCAGTACTTC.

This clonotype was seen only a few times. The chain joins TRBV7-2 to TRBJ2-7; 12 bases agree with TRBD2. Germline V gene sequence: CDR1 SGHTA, CDR2 FQGNSA. J lost 4 bases, V lost 6 bases, and 7 bases had no gene match. The CDR3 is made up of 15 amino acids. CDR3 protein: CASRQTSGRFYEQYF. The CDR3 DNA is TGTGCCAGCAGGCAGACTAGCGGGAGATTTTACGAGCAGTACTTC.

This clonotype has at least ten counts. The chain links TRBV19 to TRBJ2-7; 9 positions match TRBD1. The CDR3 covers 15 residues. Germline CDR1 reads LNHDA; CDR2 reads SQIVND (reference sequence). The junction had 5 bases not matched to a gene; V was cut back by 3 bases and J by 2 bases. CDR3 DNA: TGTGCCAGTAGTATGGGGACAGGGAGGACCTACGAGCAGTACTTC. Amino acids: CASSMGTGRTYEQYF.

In this sample, this clonotype turned up a few times. The conserved closing phenylalanine or tryptophan is absent in this CDR3, likely reflecting a read error. The DNA is omitted, as the CDR3 cannot be located on it reliably, and the CDR3 follows TCRdb's listing. V is TRBV5-6 and J is TRBJ2-7; the D segment call TRBD1 is taken from the table without a DNA check. The CDR3 is 15 amino acids long, termini counted. Germline lookup yields CDR1 SGHDT and CDR2 YYEEEE. CDR3 sequence reads: CASSLKGASAGTVSP.

The J gene is TRBJ1-5, the V gene TRBV23-1; TRBD1 might be the D (5 bases). TRBV23-1 is flagged as an ORF with uncertain function. The V and J ends lost 6 bases and 3 bases respectively, with 30 bases between them. The CDR3 loop spans 20 amino acids. The CDR3 DNA follows: TGCGCCAGCAGCCAAATAGTTCACCACGGGAGGCAGGGTTCCAATCAGCCCCAGCATTTT. It yields the protein CASSQIVHHGRQGSNQPQHF.

In nucleotides, the CDR3 is TGTGCCAGTCAAGGGGAAGAGGGTTCCTACGAGCAGTACGTC. Its protein is CASQGEEGSYEQYV. The chain carries TRBV7-9 and TRBJ2-7; either TRBD1 or TRBD2 may fit D (5 bases each). The V end lost 9 bases, the J end lost 1 base, and 16 bases lay between the germline ends. The germline V gene has CDR1 SEHNR and CDR2 FQNEAQ (reference sequence). CDR3 length equals 14 residues.